This TCR beta chain was profiled in a study of blood T cell repertoires in COVID-19 (dated by TCRdb to 2018 to 2021). Some background on the complete study: The collaborator samples originated in the United States, Italy and Spain and spanned the acute and convalescent phases of COVID-19. The material from the prospective study consisted of cDNA or gDNA derived from T cells, B-cell-depleted T cells, or PBMCs. Deeply sampled blood TCRbeta repertoires from subjects exposed to, actively infected with, or recovered from COVID-19 were included in the dataset. The repertoires were made available in a free public database intended to serve as a resource for research on the immune response to SARS-CoV-2. Samples were obtained from the ongoing ImmuneRACE study (first 160 participants) and from about 1,300 subjects provided by 6 global collaborators. Sample metadata almost always included a de-identified subject ID, COVID-19 status, age in years and sex. Where available, HLA class I and class II types were obtained from metadata supplied by the sample provider rather than from assay-based typing. On the study overall, not on this receptor specifically: Clinical and demographic metadata were provided uncurated, with the amount varying by source and participant.

TCRbeta CDR3 regions were amplified from genomic DNA using the immunoSEQ Assay, a bias-controlled multiplex PCR. Per the authors' processing: Nucleated cell counts per sample were estimated from amplification of reference gene primers within the assay. To quantify the absolute abundance of each unique TCRbeta CDR3 rearrangement, sequence reads were collapsed and filtered. Productive Simpson clonality was computed per sample as the square root of Simpson's diversity index over productive rearrangements. The table was pulled from immuneACCESS by TCRdb, which kept in-frame rearrangements only. Such tables lose some clones; where checked, under half of the loss comes from unresolved V genes, and the rest has no known cause. That table is the source of V, J and clone size, and D and trimming were worked out from the DNA. The sample yields about 90,000 clones; 70% to 90% were counted once. The leading ten clones occupy approximately 12% of the sample.

Each collaborating institution followed its own protocols to collect whole blood in K2EDTA tubes. For TCRbeta analysis, collaborators shipped samples in one of three forms: frozen whole blood, isolated PBMCs, or DNA extracted from either of those sample types. Of note for this clone: The antigen it binds to is not known. It has no much larger one-base neighbor in the sample; base qualities were not kept.

The CDR3 measures 12 amino acids from cysteine to phenylalanine. The CDR3 DNA has 36 bases and is translated from base 1. Trimming costs V 11 bases and J 5 bases, and their ends lie 13 bases apart. CDR1 and CDR2 were assigned from the germline V gene as SGHAT and FQNNGV. This clonotype was sampled from a woman between 70 and 85 years old with active or convalescent COVID-19. The sample taken for sequencing was peripheral blood. Recombination connected TRBV11-2 to TRBJ2-1; TRBD1 might be the D gene, on 5 matching bases. The bases are TGTGCCGTTGTGAAACAGGACAATGAGCAGTTCTTC. This gives the protein CAVVKQDNEQFF.